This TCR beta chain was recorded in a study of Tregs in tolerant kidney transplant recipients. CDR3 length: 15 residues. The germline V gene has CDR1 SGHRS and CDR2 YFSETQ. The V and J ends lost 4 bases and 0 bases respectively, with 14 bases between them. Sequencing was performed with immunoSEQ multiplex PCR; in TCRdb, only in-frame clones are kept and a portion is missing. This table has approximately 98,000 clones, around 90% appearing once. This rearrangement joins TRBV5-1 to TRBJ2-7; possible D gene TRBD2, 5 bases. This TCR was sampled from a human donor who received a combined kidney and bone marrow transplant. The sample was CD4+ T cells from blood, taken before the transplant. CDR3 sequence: CASSPDYPGSYEQYF. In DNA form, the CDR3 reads TGCGCCAGCAGCCCTGACTACCCCGGCTCCTACGAGCAGTACTTC.